The present TCR beta chain was sequenced within a study of T-cell memory formation after mild COVID-19. About the study: Clusters of TCRs were largely donor specific.

With 4 bases removed from V and 0 bases from J, the gap between germline ends came to 10 bases. The CDR3 is 13 residues long. From germline, CDR1 is SQVTM and CDR2 ANQGSEA. 5'RACE primed from the constant segment yielded TCR alpha and TCR beta cDNA libraries bearing sample barcodes and UMIs. One entry per CDR3 protein results from TCRdb running MiXCR on the 5' RACE reads. The sample includes under 250,000 distinct CDR3 sequences, approximately 15% of them seen just once. This clonotype turned up a few times. Antigen: not known. Study-wide results and limits: Clones that contracted clustered mainly in CM and EM if CD4+ and in EMRA if CD8+.

The sequence was collected from an adult woman who had mild COVID-19 (a few samples of this study predate the infection). Cell type and time point are not known. Material: PBMCs or a T cell subset sorted from them (not recorded which). This chain links TRBV29-1 with TRBJ2-7; D is uncertain. In nucleotides, the CDR3 is TGCAGCGTTGCTCGCACAGCCTCCTACGAGCAGTACTTC. It translates to CSVARTASYEQYF.